This entry concerns a single T cell receptor beta chain. Antigen: not known. Measured with immunoSEQ multiplex PCR; TCRdb has only the in-frame clones, and not every one. The sample consists of about 730,000 clones, over 55% of them appearing once. V lost 4 bases, J lost 1 base, and 0 bases stayed unmatched. Germline V CDR1 and CDR2: SGHDN, FVKESK. The CDR3 runs 14 residues. The data were taken from a study of shared clonotypes between healthy human individuals. Study-wide results and limits: Naive subsets, compared against memory subsets, generally had larger estimated richness values. Owing to a small donor count, the genetic and exposure-history diversity represented was limited.

The sample consisted of memory CD4+ T cells sorted from blood. Described subset: CD45RA-negative fraction. The chain uses TRBV14 and TRBJ2-3; 9 nucleotides agree with TRBD1. This sequence originates from a woman aged 25 to 39 in good health. This chain's CDR3 is CASSRDRGTDTQYF. The CDR3 bases are TGTGCCAGCAGCCGGGACAGGGGCACAGATACGCAGTATTTT.